The T cell receptor (beta chain) under discussion was sequenced for a study of shared clonotypes between healthy human individuals. Notes on the study in general: Among donors, clonotype sharing was expected to be affected by sequencing depth.

Germline CDR1 is GTSNPN and CDR2 is SVGIG (reference sequence). The CDR3 has 12 residues. V lost 3 bases and J 5 bases, leaving 10 bases between the germline ends. Naive CD45RA+ and memory CD45RA-negative subsets were split from CD4+ cells. Concerning this clone: The antigen remains undetermined.

Generated by immunoSEQ multiplex PCR, the TCRdb table keeps only in-frame clones and is missing some. This repertoire shows some 1 million clones, around 76% found once; its top ten account for 1.4%. Sequencing used memory CD4+ T cells sorted from blood. Described subset: CD45RA-negative fraction. The clonotype comes from a man aged 18 to 35 in good health. The chain uses TRBV30 and TRBJ1-2; D uncertain. CDR3: CAWSEYSYGYTF. CDR3 nucleotides: TGTGCCTGGAGCGAATACAGTTATGGCTACACCTTC.